This is a list of T cell receptor beta chains from one sample in a study of blood T cells in healthy people across ages. TCRdb re-called the 5' RACE reads with MiXCR, one entry per CDR3 protein. Among about a million distinct CDR3 sequences listed, roughly 52% were seen once. Sample: blood. The receptor set was obtained from a man younger than 40 in good health. CDR3s include the opening cysteine and the closing phenylalanine or tryptophan. D genes are given only for firm matches. Some rows mark clone size as missing; the rest say once, few, many or name a class of expanded clone.

cdr3_aa: CASSLHQEVGGYTF
cdr3_nt: TGTGCCAGCAGCTTACATCAAGAAGTGGGTGGCTACACCTTC
v_call: TRBV11-2
clone_size: .
d_call: .
j_call: TRBJ1-2

cdr3_aa: CASSLKTGLDEQYF
cdr3_nt: TGTGCCAGCAGTTTAAAGACAGGGCTAGACGAGCAGTACTTC
v_call: TRBV12-3/TRBV12-4
clone_size: .
d_call: TRBD1
j_call: TRBJ2-7

cdr3_aa: CASSYPVLENTGELFF
cdr3_nt: TGTGCCAGCAGTTACCCTGTCCTCGAGAACACCGGGGAGCTGTTTTTT
v_call: TRBV12-3/TRBV12-4
clone_size: .
d_call: .
j_call: TRBJ2-2

cdr3_aa: CASSQGSGGTTETQYF
cdr3_nt: TGTGCCAGCAGCCAAGGCAGCGGGGGGACCACAGAGACCCAGTACTTC
v_call: TRBV3-1
clone_size: .
d_call: TRBD2
j_call: TRBJ2-5

cdr3_aa: CASSSGTGTETQYF
cdr3_nt: TGTGCCAGCAGCTCCGGGACAGGGACGGAGACCCAGTACTTC
v_call: TRBV9
clone_size: .
d_call: TRBD1
j_call: TRBJ2-5

cdr3_aa: CAISVTGGPNDGYTF
cdr3_nt: TGTGCCATCAGCGTGACAGGCGGTCCGAACGATGGCTACACCTTC
v_call: TRBV10-3
clone_size: .
d_call: .
j_call: TRBJ1-2

cdr3_aa: CASSLVGGISYEQYF
cdr3_nt: TGTGCCAGCAGCTTAGTCGGGGGAATCTCCTACGAGCAGTACTTC
v_call: TRBV7-2
clone_size: .
d_call: .
j_call: TRBJ2-7

cdr3_aa: CASSQGTEKLFF
cdr3_nt: TGTGCCAGCAGTCAGGGAACTGAAAAACTGTTTTTT
v_call: TRBV6-1
clone_size: .
d_call: .
j_call: TRBJ1-4

cdr3_aa: CSVGQGSGNAIYF
cdr3_nt: TGCAGCGTGGGACAGGGGTCTGGAAACGCCATATATTTT
v_call: TRBV29-1
clone_size: .
d_call: TRBD1
j_call: TRBJ1-3

cdr3_aa: CASRTYPGLYGYTF
cdr3_nt: TGTGCCAGCAGGACGTATCCGGGGCTCTATGGCTACACCTTC
v_call: TRBV27
clone_size: .
d_call: .
j_call: TRBJ1-2

cdr3_aa: CASSSMNRGGYIGELFF
cdr3_nt: TGTGCCAGCAGCTCAATGAACAGGGGAGGTTATATCGGGGAGCTGTTTTTT
v_call: TRBV7-2
clone_size: .
d_call: .
j_call: TRBJ2-2

cdr3_aa: CASSSPQGGRSYEQFF
cdr3_nt: TGTGCCAGCAGTTCACCCCAGGGAGGTCGAAGCTATGAGCAGTTCTTC
v_call: TRBV28
clone_size: many
d_call: .
j_call: TRBJ2-1

cdr3_aa: CSVGHTYQETQYF
cdr3_nt: TGCAGCGTGGGACATACGTACCAAGAGACCCAGTACTTC
v_call: TRBV29-1
clone_size: .
d_call: .
j_call: TRBJ2-5

cdr3_aa: CATQLGGGADTQYF
cdr3_nt: TGTGCCACCCAGCTTGGGGGAGGGGCAGATACGCAGTATTTT
v_call: TRBV10-3
clone_size: .
d_call: TRBD2
j_call: TRBJ2-3

cdr3_aa: CASSESAGRKTQYF
cdr3_nt: TGTGCCAGCAGTGAATCTGCAGGGAGGAAGACCCAGTACTTC
v_call: TRBV25-1
clone_size: .
d_call: .
j_call: TRBJ2-5

cdr3_aa: CASSYSSQGASYGYTF
cdr3_nt: TGTGCCAGCAGTTACTCGAGTCAGGGGGCATCCTATGGCTACACCTTC
v_call: TRBV6-5
clone_size: few
d_call: TRBD1
j_call: TRBJ1-2

cdr3_aa: CASSLADRGLGGYTF
cdr3_nt: TGTGCCAGCAGCTTAGCGGACAGGGGGCTAGGTGGCTACACCTTC
v_call: TRBV7-2
clone_size: few
d_call: TRBD1
j_call: TRBJ1-2

cdr3_aa: CASSQTANTEAFF
cdr3_nt: TGTGCCAGCAGCCAGACAGCTAACACTGAAGCTTTCTTT
v_call: TRBV14
clone_size: .
d_call: .
j_call: TRBJ1-1

cdr3_aa: CASSPRDVRDDNEQFF
cdr3_nt: TGTGCCAGCAGCCCACGTGATGTCCGAGACGACAATGAGCAGTTCTTC
v_call: TRBV7-9
clone_size: .
d_call: .
j_call: TRBJ2-1

cdr3_aa: CASRSAGGGGRTDTQYF
cdr3_nt: TGTGCCAGCAGGTCCGCAGGTGGCGGGGGGAGGACAGATACGCAGTATTTT
v_call: TRBV7-2
clone_size: .
d_call: TRBD2
j_call: TRBJ2-3

cdr3_aa: CSARDPAGASYEQYF
cdr3_nt: TGCAGTGCTAGAGATCCAGCGGGTGCCTCCTACGAGCAGTACTTC
v_call: TRBV20-1
clone_size: .
d_call: .
j_call: TRBJ2-7

cdr3_aa: CASSLFGDRAAYEQYF
cdr3_nt: TGTGCCAGCAGCTTGTTCGGGGACAGGGCTGCCTACGAGCAGTACTTC
v_call: TRBV5-6
clone_size: few
d_call: TRBD1
j_call: TRBJ2-7

cdr3_aa: CSALTLTGFTDTQYF
cdr3_nt: TGCAGTGCTTTAACCCTGACAGGGTTCACAGATACGCAGTATTTT
v_call: TRBV20-1
clone_size: few
d_call: TRBD1
j_call: TRBJ2-3

cdr3_aa: CSVARNREEKLFF
cdr3_nt: TGCAGCGTTGCTAGGAACAGGGAAGAAAAACTGTTTTTT
v_call: TRBV29-1
clone_size: .
d_call: .
j_call: TRBJ1-4

cdr3_aa: CASSYSLAGAEYF
cdr3_nt: TGTGCCAGTAGTTACTCCCTAGCGGGGGCGGAGTACTTC
v_call: TRBV6-5
clone_size: few
d_call: TRBD2
j_call: TRBJ2-4

cdr3_aa: CASSTLAFSTDTQYF
cdr3_nt: TGTGCCAGCAGCACGCTAGCGTTCAGCACAGATACGCAGTATTTT
v_call: TRBV2
clone_size: few
d_call: .
j_call: TRBJ2-3

cdr3_aa: CASSPGRSNSPLHF
cdr3_nt: TGTGCCAGCAGCCCGGGACGGAGTAATTCACCCCTCCACTTT
v_call: TRBV4-2
clone_size: few
d_call: .
j_call: TRBJ1-6

cdr3_aa: CASSLVGTGGRNQPQHF
cdr3_nt: TGTGCCAGCAGCTTAGTCGGGACAGGGGGACGCAATCAGCCCCAGCATTTT
v_call: TRBV7-2
clone_size: few
d_call: TRBD1
j_call: TRBJ1-5

cdr3_aa: CASSDRDSNWPAEYTF
cdr3_nt: TGCGCCAGCAGCGACCGGGACAGCAATTGGCCGGCTGAATACACCTTC
v_call: TRBV5-1
clone_size: .
d_call: TRBD1
j_call: TRBJ1-2

cdr3_aa: CASSPRLRTENNQPQHF
cdr3_nt: TGTGCCAGCAGCCCCCGACTTAGGACAGAGAACAATCAGCCCCAGCATTTT
v_call: TRBV7-2
clone_size: .
d_call: .
j_call: TRBJ1-5

cdr3_aa: CASSPEGKVNTGELFF
cdr3_nt: TGCGCCAGCAGCCCCGAAGGGAAGGTGAACACCGGGGAGCTGTTTTTT
v_call: TRBV4-1
clone_size: many
d_call: .
j_call: TRBJ2-2

cdr3_aa: CASSLALAGDEQFF
cdr3_nt: TGTGCCAGCAGTTTAGCCCTAGCGGGCGATGAGCAGTTCTTC
v_call: TRBV12-3/TRBV12-4
clone_size: .
d_call: TRBD2
j_call: TRBJ2-1

cdr3_aa: CASSLDVKQQFF
cdr3_nt: TGTGCCAGCAGCTTGGACGTAAAGCAGCAGTTCTTC
v_call: TRBV5-6
clone_size: once
d_call: .
j_call: TRBJ2-1

cdr3_aa: CASARTGNQPQHF
cdr3_nt: TGTGCCAGCGCCCGGACAGGGAATCAGCCCCAGCATTTT
v_call: TRBV25-1
clone_size: .
d_call: TRBD1
j_call: TRBJ1-5

cdr3_aa: CASINRGRNIQYF
cdr3_nt: TGTGCCAGCATTAACAGGGGGAGAAACATTCAGTACTTC
v_call: TRBV6-1
clone_size: .
d_call: TRBD1
j_call: TRBJ2-4

cdr3_aa: CASSVGQGTLYGYTF
cdr3_nt: TGTGCCAGCAGCGTAGGGCAGGGAACTCTCTATGGCTACACCTTC
v_call: TRBV9
clone_size: .
d_call: .
j_call: TRBJ1-2

cdr3_aa: CASSPVQELNTEAFF
cdr3_nt: TGTGCCAGCTCACCAGTCCAGGAGTTGAACACTGAAGCTTTCTTT
v_call: TRBV18
clone_size: .
d_call: .
j_call: TRBJ1-1

cdr3_aa: CSVEEDSLEAFF
cdr3_nt: TGCAGCGTTGAGGAAGACAGCCTAGAAGCTTTCTTT
v_call: TRBV29-1
clone_size: .
d_call: .
j_call: TRBJ1-1

cdr3_aa: CASSESGNSPLHF
cdr3_nt: TGTGCCAGCAGTGAATCTGGCAATTCACCCCTCCACTTT
v_call: TRBV25-1
clone_size: few
d_call: .
j_call: TRBJ1-6

cdr3_aa: CASSSVSAQETQYF
cdr3_nt: TGCGCCAGCAGTTCCGTCTCGGCCCAAGAGACCCAGTACTTC
v_call: TRBV5-1
clone_size: few
d_call: .
j_call: TRBJ2-5

cdr3_aa: CASSQGLAGGYQETQYF
cdr3_nt: TGTGCCAGCAGCCAAGGGTTAGCGGGGGGGTACCAAGAGACCCAGTACTTC
v_call: TRBV4-2
clone_size: .
d_call: TRBD2
j_call: TRBJ2-5

cdr3_aa: CASSQDLYQSSYEQYF
cdr3_nt: TGCGCCAGCAGCCAAGATTTGTATCAAAGCTCCTACGAACAGTACTTC
v_call: TRBV4-1
clone_size: .
d_call: .
j_call: TRBJ2-7

cdr3_aa: CASSLRELASETQYF
cdr3_nt: TGTGCCAGCAGTTTACGAGAACTAGCGTCAGAGACCCAGTACTTC
v_call: TRBV12-3/TRBV12-4
clone_size: once
d_call: TRBD2
j_call: TRBJ2-5

cdr3_aa: CASSQVATDLYEQYF
cdr3_nt: TGCGCCAGCAGCCAAGTGGCGACAGACCTCTACGAGCAGTACTTC
v_call: TRBV4-3
clone_size: .
d_call: .
j_call: TRBJ2-7

cdr3_aa: CASSYSWTVVNEQFF
cdr3_nt: TGTGCCAGCAGTTACTCGTGGACAGTAGTCAATGAGCAGTTCTTC
v_call: TRBV6-5
clone_size: .
d_call: .
j_call: TRBJ2-1

cdr3_aa: CASSLYSVTYNEQFF
cdr3_nt: TGCGCCAGCAGCTTGTACTCAGTTACCTACAATGAGCAGTTCTTC
v_call: TRBV5-1
clone_size: .
d_call: .
j_call: TRBJ2-1

cdr3_aa: CASSQEAGSSYNEQFF
cdr3_nt: TGCGCCAGCAGCCAGGAAGCGGGTAGCTCCTACAATGAGCAGTTCTTC
v_call: TRBV4-1
clone_size: few
d_call: .
j_call: TRBJ2-1

cdr3_aa: CASSLLTGPQETQYF
cdr3_nt: TGTGCCAGCAGCTTACTGACAGGGCCCCAAGAGACCCAGTACTTC
v_call: TRBV6-1
clone_size: .
d_call: TRBD1
j_call: TRBJ2-5

cdr3_aa: CASSQEPHEQYF
cdr3_nt: TGCGCCAGCAGCCAAGAACCCCACGAGCAGTACTTC
v_call: TRBV4-1
clone_size: .
d_call: .
j_call: TRBJ2-7

cdr3_aa: CASSEGSGFDRVHLGYTF
cdr3_nt: TGTGCCAGCAGTGAAGGTTCAGGCTTCGACAGGGTCCATCTTGGCTACACCTTC
v_call: TRBV6-1
clone_size: few
d_call: TRBD1
j_call: TRBJ1-2